Following are 28 T cell receptor beta chains from one sample sequenced in a study of patients and donors after allogeneic stem cell transplantation. TCRdb itself ran the RT-PCR reads through MiXCR, one entry per CDR3 protein. The table has a few hundred thousand distinct CDR3 sequences, less than 50% seen once. Sample: blood, either unsorted or a sorted T cell fraction (not recorded which). The receptors originated from a human donor who was either an allogeneic HSCT recipient or a stem cell or donor lymphocyte infusion donor (not recorded which). It is not recorded whose cells these are; they may come from a transplant donor.

The rearrangement joins TRBV28 to TRBJ2-2, with D perhaps TRBD1 (6 bases). Germline V CDR1 and CDR2: MDHEN, SYDVKM. This CDR3 comprises 14 residues. Trimming stripped 6 bases from V and 4 bases from J, with 12 bases between. CDR3 coding DNA: TGTGCCAGCAGGTCAGGACAGTCCACCGGGGAGCTGTTTTTT. Amino acids: CASRSGQSTGELFF. The variable domain in full, with the rest retrieved from reference TRBV28 and TRBJ2-2, is DVKVTQSSRYLVKRTGEKVFLECVQDMDHENMFWYRQDPGLGLRLIYFSYDVKMKEKGDIPEGYSVSREKKERFSLILESASTNQTSMYLCASRSGQSTGELFFGEGSRLTVL.

The chain links TRBV4-1 to TRBJ1-6; D is unresolved. Germline loops: CDR1 MGHRA, CDR2 YSYEKL. The V end was cut by 2 bases, the J end by 8 bases, with 22 bases between. The CDR3 is 18 residues long. The CDR3 loop is CASSQPFSTSREDSPLHF. The CDR3 region has the DNA TGCGCCAGCAGCCAACCTTTCTCGACAAGTCGGGAGGATTCACCCCTCCACTTT.

The sample holds a few counts of this clonotype. The chain recombines TRBV15 with TRBJ1-2; 10 nucleotides line up with TRBD1. Trimming cost V 2 bases and J 5 bases; bases outside gene matches: 8. Germline CDR1 and CDR2: LNHNV and YYDKDF (reference sequence). CDR3 length: 16 residues. In nucleotides, the CDR3 is TGTGCCACCAGCAGAACCGGGACAGGGGTGGGTTATGGCTACACCTTC. Encoded protein: CATSRTGTGVGYGYTF.

This clonotype was counted between two and nine times. The rearrangement uses TRBV6-4 and TRBJ2-3; TRBD1 agrees at 9 bases. The CDR3 loop spans 15 amino acids. CDR1 and CDR2 (germline): MRHNA, SNTAGT. V lost 5 bases, J lost 4 bases, and 7 bases stayed unmatched. CDR3 loop: CASSHTGGAADTQYF. DNA of the CDR3: TGTGCCAGCAGTCACACAGGGGGCGCGGCAGATACGCAGTATTTT.

The V and J genes are TRBV29-1 and TRBJ2-7; the D gene is possibly TRBD1 (6 bases). Trimming removed 2 bases from V and 3 bases from J, with 11 bases in between. The CDR3 covers 13 residues. The germline CDR1 and CDR2 sequences are SQVTM and ANQGSEA. Here the CDR3 DNA reads TGCAGCGTTGAAATCCCCAGGGGCTACGAGCAGTACTTC. Its translation: CSVEIPRGYEQYF.

The chain uses TRBV20-1 and TRBJ1-5, with D unresolved. Trimming stripped 1 base from V and 0 bases from J, with 10 bases between. The CDR3 has 15 residues. Germline CDR1 is DFQATT and CDR2 is SNEGSKA (reference sequence). Here the CDR3 reads CSARGQGYSNQPQHF. The CDR3 nucleotides are TGCAGTGCTAGAGGTCAAGGCTATAGCAATCAGCCCCAGCATTTT.

The chain carries TRBV4-1 and TRBJ2-1; D is possibly TRBD1 (6 bases). V was clipped by 1 base and J by 8 bases, with 12 bases between them. The CDR3 extends over 14 amino acids. CDR1 and CDR2 (germline): MGHRA, YSYEKL. CDR3 amino acids: CASSQAVRGHEQFF. CDR3 DNA sequence: TGCGCCAGCAGCCAAGCGGTCAGGGGCCATGAGCAGTTCTTC.

This chain joins TRBV27 and TRBJ2-7; D possibly corresponds to TRBD2 (7 bases). CDR3 length equals 15 residues. With 3 bases removed from V and 2 bases from J, the gap between germline ends came to 14 bases. Germline V CDR1 and CDR2: MNHEY, SMNVEV (reference sequence). In nucleotides, the CDR3 is TGTGCCAGCAGTTTCCAGGGCGGGGGCCCCTACGAGCAGTACTTC. Its protein is CASSFQGGGPYEQYF.

This sequence joins TRBV7-2 and TRBJ2-3; 16 nucleotides line up with TRBD2. Germline-derived CDR1 and CDR2 are SGHTA and FQGNSA. Losses at the gene ends were 4 bases for V and 2 bases for J; bases not matched to a gene: 3. The CDR3 spans 17 residues. CDR3 sequence: CASSSGLAGGPTDTQYF. The DNA of the CDR3 is TGTGCCAGCAGCTCGGGACTAGCGGGGGGGCCCACAGATACGCAGTATTTT.

The chain employs TRBV9 and TRBJ1-5; tentatively, D is TRBD1 (5 bases). Trimming took 4 bases from V and 10 from J, leaving 15 bases between them. The CDR3 loop spans 13 amino acids. Germline V gives CDR1 SGDLS, CDR2 YYNGEE. CDR3 sequence (DNA): TGTGCCAGCAGCCCAAACCCAACAGGCCCCCAGCATTTT. It codes for CASSPNPTGPQHF.

V usage is TRBV29-1 and J usage is TRBJ2-7; 12 bases fit TRBD2. V trimming: 7 bases; J trimming: 2 bases; junction bases outside the gene matches: 3. Germline V CDR1 and CDR2: SQVTM, ANQGSEA. The CDR3 spans 13 residues. CDR3 loop: CSASGGDAYEQYF. The CDR3 DNA reads as TGCAGCGCTAGCGGGGGGGATGCCTACGAGCAGTACTTC.

The chain recombines TRBV7-2 with TRBJ1-2; 7 nucleotides align to TRBD1. V was pared by 7 bases and J by 6 bases, with 14 bases of the junction left unmatched. Germline V gene lookup returns CDR1 SGHTA and CDR2 FQGNSA. This CDR3 contains 15 residues. The CDR3 DNA follows: TGTGCCAGCACCACGTCAGGACAGGTCAACGATGGCTACACCTTC. It codes for CASTTSGQVNDGYTF.

This clonotype has a handful of counts. The chain joins TRBV7-9 to TRBJ1-2; D is undetermined. Trimming removed 5 bases from V and 1 base from J, with 14 bases in between. Germline lookup yields CDR1 SEHNR and CDR2 FQNEAQ (reference sequence). The CDR3 runs 15 residues. DNA of the CDR3: TGTGCCAGCAGCCCGGGTAGACCCTTTAACTATGGCTACACCTTC. Translating gives CASSPGRPFNYGYTF.

The chain has TRBV7-9 and TRBJ1-6, with a tentative D call TRBD1 (5 bases). The CDR3 sequence is 12 residues long. The V gene's germline CDR1 is SEHNR and CDR2 FQNEAQ (reference sequence). The V end lost 7 bases, the J end lost 9 bases, and 10 bases lay between the germline ends. CDR3 nucleotides: TGTGCCAGCACCTTCGGGGCTTCACCCCTCCACTTT. It is translated as CASTFGASPLHF.

This chain uses TRBV10-2 with TRBJ2-3; 8 bases align to TRBD2. The CDR3 covers 14 residues. In germline, CDR1 is WSHSY, CDR2 SAAADI. V lost 4 bases to trimming and J lost 0 bases; unmatched junction nucleotides: 0. Here the CDR3 reads CASSVAGSTDTQYF. The CDR3 coding sequence is TGCGCCAGCAGTGTAGCGGGGAGCACAGATACGCAGTATTTT.

This clonotype has only a few counts. V is TRBV10-3 and J is TRBJ1-5; 8 bases are shared with TRBD1. V shed 7 bases, J shed 3 bases, and the junction held 5 bases outside the gene matches. CDR3 length equals 14 residues. Germline assignment: CDR1 ENHRY and CDR2 SYGVKD. This chain's CDR3 is CAITHQGANQPQHF. CDR3 in DNA: TGTGCCATCACCCACCAGGGGGCCAATCAGCCCCAGCATTTT.

V gene TRBV9 combines with J gene TRBJ2-7; 11 bases are a match to TRBD1. V lost 3 bases, J lost 3 bases, and 5 bases stayed unmatched. Germline V lookup: CDR1 SGDLS, CDR2 YYNGEE. The CDR3 has 15 amino acids. The CDR3: CASSAGQGVYYEQYF. The DNA for the CDR3 is TGTGCCAGCAGCGCGGGACAGGGGGTTTACTACGAGCAGTACTTC.

This chain uses TRBV6-6 with TRBJ1-2; unclear D gene. The CDR3 length is 14 residues. The germline gives CDR1 MNHNY, CDR2 SVGAGI (reference sequence). Deletions cut 5 bases from V and 5 bases from J, with 15 bases between. CDR3 DNA: TGTGCCAGCAGTAACGGGTTCCACGGGTATGGCTACACCTTC. It is translated as CASSNGFHGYGYTF.

The genes are TRBV28 and TRBJ1-1; D is possibly TRBD1 (5 bases). The CDR3 spans 16 residues. The V end was cut by 2 bases, the J end by 1 base, with 14 bases between. Germline CDR1 MDHEN, CDR2 SYDVKM. The CDR3 coding sequence is TGTGCCAGCAGTTTAATGTCGGAAGGGGCGAACACTGAAGCTTTCTTT. Its translation is CASSLMSEGANTEAFF.

There are a few counts of this clonotype. This sequence joins TRBV5-5 and TRBJ1-1; D ambiguous. Germline assignment: CDR1 SGHKS and CDR2 YYEKEE (reference sequence). V was pared by 0 bases and J by 3 bases, with 6 bases between. This CDR3 region has 13 residues. CDR3 sequence: CASSLGTYTEAFF. Written as DNA, the CDR3 is TGTGCCAGCAGCTTGGGGACGTACACTGAAGCTTTCTTT.

The sample holds a few counts of this clonotype. The CDR3, as DNA: TGTGCCAGCAGTGATCCACTCCGACGGGTCTATCAGCCCCAGCATTTT. Translating gives CASSDPLRRVYQPQHF. The V call is TRBV2, the J call TRBJ1-5; D remains ambiguous. The V gene lost 3 bases and the J gene lost 5 bases, with 17 bases spanning the gap. Per germline, CDR1 SNHLY and CDR2 FYNNEI. This CDR3 is 16 amino acids long. Full variable domain (rest looked up from reference TRBV2 and TRBJ1-5): EPEVTQTPSHQVTQMGQEVILRCVPISNHLYFYWYRQILGQKVEFLVSFYNNEISEKSEIFDDQFSVERPDGSNFTLKIRSTKLEDSAMYFCASSDPLRRVYQPQHFGDGTRLSIL.

This clonotype was seen a few times. J is TRBJ1-5 and V is TRBV20-1; D possibly corresponds to TRBD1 (6 bases). V was pared by 0 bases and J by 1 base, with 13 bases between. Germline V CDR1 and CDR2: DFQATT, SNEGSKA (reference sequence). This CDR3 is built from 16 residues. The CDR3 bases are TGCAGTGCTAGAGATCCCAGAACAGGGAGCAATCAGCCCCAGCATTTT. Encoded protein: CSARDPRTGSNQPQHF.

In this sample, this clonotype turned up a few times. The rearrangement joins TRBV2 to TRBJ1-5; D might be TRBD1 (6 bases). CDR1 is SNHLY, CDR2 FYNNEI, per germline. V lost 9 bases to trimming and J lost 7 bases, with 16 bases between them. The CDR3 totals 13 residues. The CDR3 sequence: CASFRDKGQPQHF. The CDR3 region has the DNA TGTGCCAGTTTTCGGGACAAAGGCCAGCCCCAGCATTTT.

This chain joins TRBV20-1 and TRBJ1-2; TRBD1 agrees at 8 bases. CDR3 size: 10 residues. CDR1 DFQATT and CDR2 SNEGSKA come from the germline V gene (reference sequence). The CDR3 sequence: CCSDRGGYTF. CDR3 nucleotide sequence: TGCTGTTCCGACAGGGGCGGCTACACCTTC.

This clonotype was seen a few times. The CDR3: CASSYDGQTATNEKLFF. The DNA of the CDR3 is TGTGCCAGCAGTTACGACGGGCAAACAGCAACTAATGAAAAACTGTTTTTT. The V and J genes are TRBV6-2 or TRBV6-3 and TRBJ1-4; the D is unclear. The CDR3 covers 17 residues. Between the trimmed V and J ends, which lost 2 bases and 0 bases, there was a span of 13 bases. Germline assignment: CDR1 MNHEY and CDR2 SVGEGT.

V is TRBV20-1 and J is TRBJ1-2; D is perhaps TRBD1 (5 bases). Germline V gene data show CDR1 as DFQATT and CDR2 as SNEGSKA (reference sequence). V was pared by 3 bases and J by 5 bases, with 13 bases between. This CDR3 has 13 amino acids. The CDR3 sequence: CSARGTGTYGYTF. CDR3 DNA: TGCAGTGCTAGGGGGACGGGAACTTATGGCTACACCTTC.

The sample holds a few counts of this clonotype. V usage is TRBV24-1 and J usage is TRBJ1-2; 7 bases match TRBD1. The CDR3 has 14 amino acids. The trim removed 3 bases at V and 3 bases at J, leaving 3 bases unmatched. CDR1 and CDR2 from the germline V gene are KGHDR and SFDVKD. CDR3 loop: CATSDPQGDYGYTF. DNA for the CDR3: TGTGCCACCAGTGATCCGCAGGGGGACTATGGCTACACCTTC.

This clonotype was seen only once. The CDR3 loop reads CASNTAEGGPQHF. CDR3 DNA: TGTGCCAGCAATACCGCGGAGGGTGGGCCCCAGCATTTT. V gene TRBV28 combines with J gene TRBJ1-5; no clear D gene. V shed 7 bases and J shed 9 bases, with 16 bases lying between them. The CDR3 has 13 residues. Germline loops: CDR1 MDHEN, CDR2 SYDVKM.